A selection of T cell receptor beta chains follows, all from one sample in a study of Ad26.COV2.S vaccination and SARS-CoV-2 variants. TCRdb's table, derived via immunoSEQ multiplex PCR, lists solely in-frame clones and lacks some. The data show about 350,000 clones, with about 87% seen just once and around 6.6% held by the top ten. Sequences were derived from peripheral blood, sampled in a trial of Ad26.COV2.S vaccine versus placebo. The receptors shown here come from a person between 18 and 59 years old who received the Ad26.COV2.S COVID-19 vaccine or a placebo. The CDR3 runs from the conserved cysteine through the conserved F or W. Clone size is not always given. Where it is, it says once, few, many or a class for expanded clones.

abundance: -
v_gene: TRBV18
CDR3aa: CASSPPNPGEREQYF

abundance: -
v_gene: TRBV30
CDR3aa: CAWMRYSGNTIYF

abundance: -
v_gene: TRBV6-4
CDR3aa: CASSAEGDGYTF

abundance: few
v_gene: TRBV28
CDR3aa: CATRPGQVQLQAFF

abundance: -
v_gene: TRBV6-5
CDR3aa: CASKKTGDSFYEQYF

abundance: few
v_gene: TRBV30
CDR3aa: CAQGRQAVSYEQYF

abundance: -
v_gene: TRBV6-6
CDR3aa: CASDRGGSVDEQFF

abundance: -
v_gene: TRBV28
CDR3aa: CASSFGQGAKTGELFF

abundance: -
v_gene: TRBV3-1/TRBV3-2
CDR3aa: CASSQDRGNDPQHF

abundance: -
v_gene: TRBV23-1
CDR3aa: CASSQSKEQVYTGANVLTF

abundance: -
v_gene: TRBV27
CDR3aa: CASSSSDRNTGELFF

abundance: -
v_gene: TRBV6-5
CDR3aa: CASSYATQSQQYF

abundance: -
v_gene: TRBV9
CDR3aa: CASSVAGQGLYEQYF

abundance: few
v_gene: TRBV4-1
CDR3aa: CASRQTGRNEQFF

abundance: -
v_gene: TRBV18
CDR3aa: CASSPPSRGGVGNTEAFF

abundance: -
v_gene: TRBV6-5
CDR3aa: CASSPSGPKSLGAFF

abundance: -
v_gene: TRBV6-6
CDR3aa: CASSYSRRGSDTEAFF

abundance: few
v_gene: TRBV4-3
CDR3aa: CASSPLAGPNTEAFF

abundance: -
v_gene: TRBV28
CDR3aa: CASIQNTEAFF

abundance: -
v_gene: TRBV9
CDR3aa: CASSVDGDGYTF

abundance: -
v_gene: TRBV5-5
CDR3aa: CASSSAGETQYF

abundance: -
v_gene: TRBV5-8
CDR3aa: CASSLARGVGNSPLHF